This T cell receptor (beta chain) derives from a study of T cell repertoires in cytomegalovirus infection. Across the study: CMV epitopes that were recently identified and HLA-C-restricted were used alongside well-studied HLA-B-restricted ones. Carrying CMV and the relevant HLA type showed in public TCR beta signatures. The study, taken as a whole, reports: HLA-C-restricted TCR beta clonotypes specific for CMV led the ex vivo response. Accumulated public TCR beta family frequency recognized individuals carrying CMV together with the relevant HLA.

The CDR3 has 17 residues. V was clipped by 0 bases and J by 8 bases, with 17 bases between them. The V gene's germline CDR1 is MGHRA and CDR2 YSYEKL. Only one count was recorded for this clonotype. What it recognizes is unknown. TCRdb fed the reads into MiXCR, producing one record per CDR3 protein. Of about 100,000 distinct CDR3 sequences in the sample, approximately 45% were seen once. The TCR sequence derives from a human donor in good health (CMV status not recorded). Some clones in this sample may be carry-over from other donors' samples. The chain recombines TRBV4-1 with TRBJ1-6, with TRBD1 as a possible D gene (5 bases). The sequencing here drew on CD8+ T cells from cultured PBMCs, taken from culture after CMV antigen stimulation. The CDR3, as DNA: TGCGCCAGCAGCCAAGATGCGGGGGAACAGGCGGATTCACCCCTCCACTTT. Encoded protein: CASSQDAGEQADSPLHF.